Listed below are T cell receptor beta chains from one sample, sequenced in a study of OX40 agonist ivuxolimab in advanced cancers. Produced via immunoSEQ multiplex PCR; TCRdb's table is partial and in-frame only. The sample contains roughly 120,000 clones, around 91% of which appear only once. The sample was CD4+ or CD8+ T cells sorted from blood, taken in a trial of the OX40 agonist ivuxolimab. Every receptor here comes from an adult with an advanced solid tumor such as melanoma, head and neck, liver or kidney cancer. The CDR3 runs from the conserved cysteine through the conserved F or W. Each record gives: J gene, D gene, CDR3 length, clone size, V gene, CDR3 protein, CDR3 DNA. A D gene is named only where the DNA matches it firmly. A row's size may be missing; if present it is once, few, many or a size class.

>TRBJ1-2|.|15|.|TRBV6-1
CASSPRRGEGGGYTF
TGTGCCAGCAGTCCCCGCCGGGGAGAGGGCGGTGGCTACACCTTC
>TRBJ2-5|.|14|.|TRBV4-1
CASSQDRSARTQYF
TGCGCCAGCAGCCAAGATCGGTCCGCTAGGACCCAGTACTTC
>TRBJ1-5|TRBD1|14|.|TRBV18
CASNSQGGNQPQHF
TGTGCCAGTAACTCACAGGGGGGCAATCAGCCCCAGCATTTT
>TRBJ1-2|TRBD1|16|.|TRBV25-1
CASSEPGTGLGYGYTF
TGTGCCAGCAGTGAACCCGGGACAGGGCTTGGCTATGGCTACACCTTC
>TRBJ2-2|.|15|.|TRBV6-5
CASSYSDGNTGELFF
TGTGCCAGCAGTTACTCGGACGGTAACACCGGGGAGCTGTTTTTT
>TRBJ2-1|.|15|.|TRBV2
CASSPMRGAYNEQFF
TGTGCCAGCAGTCCAATGAGGGGGGCCTACAATGAGCAGTTCTTC
>TRBJ1-1|.|12|.|TRBV29-1
CSVRNRDTEAFF
TGCAGCGTAAGAAACAGGGACACTGAAGCTTTCTTT
>TRBJ1-1|.|12|.|TRBV28
CASSFVFTEAFF
TGTGCCAGCAGTTTTGTGTTCACTGAAGCTTTCTTT
>TRBJ1-2|.|15|.|TRBV30
CASSGGLLANYGYTF
TGTGCCTCGTCGGGCGGCTTACTCGCTAACTATGGCTACACCTTC
>TRBJ1-1|.|13|.|TRBV6-1
CASSSDRNTEAFF
TGTGCCAGCAGCTCCGACAGGAACACTGAAGCTTTCTTT
>TRBJ2-7|.|11|.|TRBV6-5
CARTANYEQYF
TGTGCCAGGACAGCGAACTACGAGCAGTACTTC
>TRBJ1-1|TRBD1|14|few|TRBV2
CASSPRGGESEAFF
TGTGCCAGCAGTCCCAGGGGGGGGGAGTCGGAAGCTTTCTTT
>TRBJ1-5|.|15|.|TRBV28
CASSSSDGSNQPQHF
TGTGCCAGCAGTTCCTCGGACGGTAGCAATCAGCCCCAGCATTTT
>TRBJ1-2|.|14|few|TRBV28
CASSMIPFSYGYTF
TGTGCCAGCAGTATGATTCCGTTCTCCTATGGCTACACCTTC
>TRBJ2-5|.|11|.|TRBV7-2
CASREGETQYF
TGTGCCAGCAGGGAGGGGGAGACCCAGTACTTC
>TRBJ2-3|.|16|.|TRBV30
CAWTRGGGRSTDTQYF
TGTGCCTGGACCCGAGGGGGGGGACGTAGCACAGATACGCAGTATTTT
>TRBJ2-2|TRBD2|19|.|TRBV5-1
CASSLAGLAGGPNTGELFF
TGCGCCAGCAGCTTGGCAGGACTAGCGGGGGGCCCCAACACCGGGGAGCTGTTTTTT
>TRBJ2-1|TRBD2|13|.|TRBV11-2
CASSLPGRAEQFF
TGTGCCAGCAGCTTACCGGGGAGGGCTGAGCAGTTCTTC
>TRBJ2-1|.|14|.|TRBV7-9
CASSIGSSYNEQFF
TGTGCCAGCAGCATCGGAAGCTCCTACAATGAGCAGTTCTTC
>TRBJ1-3|.|14|.|TRBV2
CASSEMGLGNTIYF
TGTGCCAGCAGTGAAATGGGACTTGGAAACACCATATATTTT
>TRBJ1-4|.|15|.|TRBV27
CASRLRGTGGEKLFF
TGTGCCAGCAGGTTGCGTGGGACCGGGGGTGAAAAACTGTTTTTT
>TRBJ1-2|.|14|.|TRBV14
CASSQVGGASGYTF
TGTGCCAGCAGCCAAGTTGGGGGGGCCTCTGGCTACACCTTC
>TRBJ2-3|.|15|.|TRBV25-1
CASSGQDWYTDTQYF
TGTGCCAGCAGTGGACAGGATTGGTACACAGATACGCAGTATTTT
>TRBJ2-3|.|15|once|TRBV18
CASSPQGFDTDTQYF
TGTGCCAGCTCACCACAGGGTTTTGACACAGATACGCAGTATTTT
>TRBJ1-6|.|11|.|TRBV6-5
CASNLGVTLHF
TGTGCCAGCAACCTGGGGGTTACCCTCCACTTT
>TRBJ1-1|TRBD1|14|.|TRBV10-3
CAIKDRGMNTEAFF
TGTGCCATCAAGGACAGGGGGATGAACACTGAAGCTTTCTTT
>TRBJ1-1|.|14|once|TRBV6-5
CASRRVMEGTEAFF
TGTGCCAGCAGGAGGGTGATGGAGGGCACTGAAGCTTTCTTT
>TRBJ2-1|.|12|.|TRBV29-1
CSVSPMDNEQVF
TGCAGCGTCTCCCCTATGGACAATGAGCAGGTCTTC
>TRBJ1-2|.|16|.|TRBV19
CASSMSRDAANYGYTF
TGTGCCAGTAGTATGAGCCGGGACGCCGCTAACTATGGCTACACCTTC
>TRBJ2-3|TRBD1|15|.|TRBV9
CASSVAGQGPDTQYF
TGTGCCAGCAGCGTAGCAGGACAGGGGCCAGATACGCAGTATTTT
>TRBJ2-7|.|13|.|TRBV5-1
CASSSGLRGEQYF
TGCGCCAGCAGCTCGGGACTTCGGGGCGAGCAGTACTTC
>TRBJ2-5|.|14|once|TRBV30
CAWSEGHGGETQYF
TGTGCCTGGAGTGAGGGGCATGGGGGAGAGACCCAGTACTTC
>TRBJ1-4|.|13|.|TRBV28
CASGWVRGEKLFF
TGTGCCAGCGGCTGGGTACGGGGTGAAAAACTGTTTTTT
>TRBJ2-3|.|12|.|TRBV28
CASSPITDTQYF
TGTGCCAGCAGTCCGATCACAGATACGCAGTATTTT
>TRBJ2-3|.|12|.|TRBV7-2
CASSLGGSAQYF
TGTGCCAGCAGCTTAGGCGGGTCGGCGCAGTATTTT
>TRBJ1-1|.|12|few|TRBV30
CAWSVGSTEAFF
TGTGCCTGGAGTGTAGGAAGTACTGAAGCTTTCTTT
>TRBJ2-5|.|13|.|TRBV2
CASSAGKQETQYF
TGTGCCAGCAGTGCGGGGAAGCAAGAGACCCAGTACTTC
>TRBJ1-4|TRBD1|14|.|TRBV6-5
CASSYGQGGEKLFF
TGTGCCAGCAGTTACGGACAGGGTGGGGAAAAACTGTTTTTT
>TRBJ2-7|TRBD1|15|.|TRBV6-1
CASRDVGTAFYEQYF
TGTGCCAGCAGAGACGTCGGGACAGCATTCTACGAGCAGTACTTC
>TRBJ2-3|.|12|.|TRBV30
CAWKGSSDTQYF
TGTGCCTGGAAGGGGAGCTCAGATACGCAGTATTTT
>TRBJ2-2|.|13|once|TRBV7-2
CASSLSGAGELFF
TGTGCCAGCAGCTTATCCGGGGCCGGGGAGCTGTTTTTT
>TRBJ2-3|.|16|.|TRBV5-1
CASRRQGLEVSDTQYF
TGCGCCAGCAGACGGCAGGGGCTCGAGGTTTCAGATACGCAGTATTTT
>TRBJ2-1|.|14|.|TRBV6-6
CASSYSGPENEQFF
TGTGCCAGCAGTTACTCGGGGCCGGAGAATGAGCAGTTCTTC
>TRBJ1-3|.|16|.|TRBV4-3
CASSQELSPSGNTIYF
TGCGCCAGCAGCCAAGAATTGTCACCCTCTGGAAACACCATATATTTT
>TRBJ2-1|.|15|once|TRBV7-8
CASSLRHGFIHEQFF
TGTGCCAGCAGCTTGAGACACGGGTTTATCCATGAGCAGTTCTTC
>TRBJ2-7|TRBD2|18|.|TRBV4-2
CASSQDEGSGGPRYEQYF
TGTGCCAGCAGCCAAGATGAGGGTAGCGGGGGTCCGCGCTACGAGCAGTACTTC
>TRBJ2-7|.|11|.|TRBV27
CASWSGWEQYF
TGTGCCAGCTGGTCGGGGTGGGAGCAGTACTTC
>TRBJ2-3|TRBD1|12|.|TRBV30
CATTGSTDTQYF
TGTGCCACGACAGGGAGCACAGATACGCAGTATTTT
>TRBJ2-4|.|14|.|TRBV7-2
CASSSPQGLNIQYF
TGTGCCAGCAGCTCCCCCCAGGGATTGAACATTCAGTACTTC
>TRBJ2-3|TRBD1|16|.|TRBV18
CASSPGGTGGTDTQYF
TGTGCCAGCTCACCAGGTGGGACAGGGGGGACAGATACGCAGTATTTT
>TRBJ2-3|TRBD1|17|.|TRBV18
CASSPPGTGIFTDTQYF
TGTGCCAGCTCACCACCGGGGACAGGGATTTTCACAGATACGCAGTATTTT